The entry below gives a single TCR beta chain sequence along with its context. The data derive from a study of blood T cell repertoires in COVID-19. Study in general: The United States, Italy and Spain were the sources of the acute and convalescent COVID-19 samples. T cells, B-cell-depleted T cells, or PBMCs provided the cDNA or gDNA that served as material.

Generated by immunoSEQ multiplex PCR, the TCRdb table keeps only in-frame clones and is missing some. The sample lists about 150,000 clones; 80% to 90% were seen once. CDR1 is LNHDA, CDR2 SQIVND, per germline (reference sequence). This CDR3 has 14 amino acids. J gave up 6 bases and V 3 bases, and 7 bases lay outside the gene matches. V is TRBV19 and J is TRBJ1-1, with 7 bases that match TRBD1. The sequence was collected from a human donor in a cohort sampled during active COVID-19. Sequencing input: peripheral blood. This CDR3 reads CASSMGRGVAEAFF. The DNA for the CDR3 is TGTGCCAGTAGTATGGGCAGGGGGGTCGCTGAAGCTTTCTTT. The variable domain in full, completed from reference TRBV19 and TRBJ1-1, reads DGGITQSPKYLFRKEGQNVTLSCEQNLNHDAMYWYRQDPGQGLRLIYYSQIVNDFQKGDIAEGYSVSREKKESFPLTVTSAQKNPTAFYLCASSMGRGVAEAFFGQGTRLTVV.